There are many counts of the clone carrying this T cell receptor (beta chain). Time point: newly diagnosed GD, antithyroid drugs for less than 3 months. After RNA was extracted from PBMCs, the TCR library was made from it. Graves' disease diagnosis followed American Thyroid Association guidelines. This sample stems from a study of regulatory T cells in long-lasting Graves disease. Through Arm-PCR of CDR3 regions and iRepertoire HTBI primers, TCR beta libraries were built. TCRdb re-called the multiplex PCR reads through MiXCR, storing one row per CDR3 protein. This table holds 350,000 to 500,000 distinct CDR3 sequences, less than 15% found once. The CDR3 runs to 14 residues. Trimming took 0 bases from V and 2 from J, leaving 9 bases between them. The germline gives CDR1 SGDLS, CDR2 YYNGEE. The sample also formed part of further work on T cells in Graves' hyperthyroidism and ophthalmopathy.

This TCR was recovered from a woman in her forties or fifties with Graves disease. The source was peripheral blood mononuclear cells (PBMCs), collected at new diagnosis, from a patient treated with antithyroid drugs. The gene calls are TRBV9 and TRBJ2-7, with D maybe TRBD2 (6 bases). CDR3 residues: CASSVGSGPYEQYF. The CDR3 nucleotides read TGTGCCAGCAGCGTAGGTAGCGGACCCTACGAGCAGTACTTC.